Each of the 9 T cell receptor beta chains below was sequenced from the same sample in a study of T-cell memory formation after mild COVID-19. TCRdb processed the 5' RACE reads anew with MiXCR; each CDR3 protein has one entry. The sample has about 350,000 distinct CDR3 sequences; roughly an eighth are singletons. Material: PBMCs or a T cell subset sorted from them (not recorded which). These receptors were taken from a man between 18 and 29 years old who had mild COVID-19 (a few samples of this study predate the infection). Cell type and time point are not known.

The chain links TRBV6-2 or TRBV6-3 to TRBJ2-5; D is unresolved. Germline values: CDR1 MNHEY, CDR2 SVGEGT. This CDR3 contains 14 residues. V lost 1 base and J 4 bases, leaving 10 bases between the germline ends. This CDR3 is CASSYLAESETQYF. CDR3 nucleotide sequence: TGTGCCAGCAGTTACTTGGCGGAGTCAGAGACCCAGTACTTC.

This clonotype was recorded at least ten times. This chain's CDR3 is CASSQDLTAGGETFF. As DNA, the CDR3 is TGCGCCAGCAGCCAAGATCTTACCGCCGGGGGGGAAACTTTCTTT. The chain combines TRBV4-3 with TRBJ1-1, with D perhaps matching TRBD1 (5 bases). The CDR3 is 15 amino acids. Germline assignment: CDR1 LGHNA and CDR2 YSLEER. V was trimmed by 0 bases and J by 12 bases, leaving 20 bases between them.

The chain couples TRBV4-1 to TRBJ2-2, with 11 bases that match TRBD2. V lost 3 bases, J lost 6 bases, and 6 bases stayed unmatched. CDR1 and CDR2 from the germline V gene are MGHRA and YSYEKL. This CDR3 spans 16 amino acids. The DNA of the CDR3 is TGCGCCAGCAGCCATCAGACTAGCGGGGTCGCCGGGGAGCTGTTTTTT. Residues: CASSHQTSGVAGELFF.

The rearrangement joins TRBV20-1 to TRBJ1-1; D might be TRBD1 (5 bases). V was trimmed by 7 bases and J by 4 bases, leaving 19 bases between them. The CDR3 is 14 residues long. CDR1 DFQATT and CDR2 SNEGSKA come from the germline V gene (reference sequence). In nucleotides, the CDR3 is TGCAGTGTTTCCCGCGCAGGGTGGGGCACTGAAGCTTTCTTT. This sequence encodes CSVSRAGWGTEAFF.

V is TRBV7-9 and J is TRBJ2-3, with D perhaps TRBD2 (6 bases). This CDR3 comprises 14 residues. Trimming stripped 3 bases from V and 8 bases from J, with 15 bases between. CDR1 SEHNR and CDR2 FQNEAQ come from the germline V gene (reference sequence). This CDR3 reads CASSFAYSGGTQYF. DNA of the CDR3: TGTGCCAGCAGCTTCGCTTATAGCGGCGGTACGCAGTATTTT.

This clonotype appeared many times. The chain has TRBV29-1 and TRBJ2-5; D ambiguous. V was cut by 0 bases and J by 1 base, with 3 bases left in between. Germline assignment: CDR1 SQVTM and CDR2 ANQGSEA. The CDR3 consists of 12 residues. CDR3 nucleotides: TGCAGCGTTGAAGACAGCCAAGAGACCCAGTACTTC. Amino acid sequence: CSVEDSQETQYF. Full variable domain (outside the CDR3, taken from reference TRBV29-1 and TRBJ2-5): SAVISQKPSRDICQRGTSLTIQCQVDSQVTMMFWYRQQPGQSLTLIATANQGSEATYESGFVIDKFPISRPNLTFSTLTVSNMSPEDSSIYLCSVEDSQETQYFGPGTRLLVL.

The chain has TRBV3-1 and TRBJ2-7; the D is unclear. The CDR3 runs 11 residues. CDR1 and CDR2 from the germline V gene are LGHDT and YNNKEL (reference sequence). Deletions cut 1 base from V and 8 bases from J, with 6 bases between. CDR3 nucleotide sequence: TGTGCCAGCAGCCAAGGTTACCAGCAGTACTTC. Its protein product is CASSQGYQQYF.

This clonotype appeared many times. V and J are TRBV5-5 and TRBJ2-3; 11 nucleotides line up with TRBD1. The junction had 7 bases not matched to a gene; V was cut back by 4 bases and J by 3 bases. Germline V gene data show CDR1 as SGHKS and CDR2 as YYEKEE (reference sequence). The CDR3 is 16 amino acids. Written as DNA, the CDR3 is TGTGCCAGCAGCGGGGAGGGGACAGGGGGGACAGATACGCAGTATTTT. Its translation is CASSGEGTGGTDTQYF.

The genes are TRBV28 and TRBJ2-7, with a possible D match to TRBD2 (6 bases). The ends were cut back, 6 bases at V and 4 bases at J, with 13 bases in the middle. Germline CDR1 reads MDHEN; CDR2 reads SYDVKM. The CDR3 extends over 13 amino acids. The CDR3 sequence is CASSSGTHYEQYV. The CDR3 DNA is TGTGCCAGCAGCTCAGGGACTCATTACGAGCAGTACGTC.